This is a list of T cell receptor beta chains from one sample in a study of blood T cell repertoires in COVID-19. The method was immunoSEQ multiplex PCR; TCRdb's version includes in-frame clones alone and lacks a portion of them. The sample records 18,000 or so clones, approximately 92% being singletons. Sequencing input: peripheral blood. Receptors were obtained from a man in his sixties with active COVID-19. The CDR3 runs from the conserved cysteine through the conserved F or W. The D gene is left open where the match is weak.

v_gene	d_gene	j_gene	CDR3aa	CDR3nt
TRBV21-1	-	TRBJ2-5	CAWGQGGETQYF	TGTGCATGGGGGCAGGGTGGGGAGACCCAGTACTTC
TRBV5-4	-	TRBJ1-1	CASSPKGLKRGNTEAFF	TGTGCCAGCAGCCCGAAGGGGCTAAAGCGGGGGAACACTGAAGCTTTCTTT
TRBV7-2	-	TRBJ2-3	CASSLAGLQATDTQYF	TGTGCCAGCAGCTTAGCCGGCCTTCAGGCCACAGATACGCAGTATTTT
TRBV6-2/TRBV6-3	TRBD2	TRBJ2-1	CASSYLGSGEQFF	TGTGCCAGCAGTTACTTGGGTAGCGGGGAGCAGTTCTTC
TRBV4-1	TRBD2	TRBJ2-2	CASSQVGLAGSTGELFF	TGCGCCAGCAGCCAAGTGGGACTAGCGGGATCCACCGGGGAGCTGTTTTTT
TRBV19	-	TRBJ2-7	CASSATGTSALYEQYF	TGTGCCAGTAGTGCGACCGGGACATCGGCTCTCTACGAGCAGTACTTC
TRBV5-6	TRBD1	TRBJ1-1	CASSLITGQGNTEAFF	TGTGCCAGCAGCTTGATAACCGGACAGGGCAACACTGAAGCTTTCTTT
TRBV13	TRBD1	TRBJ1-2	CASTSRDSLGNGYTF	TGTGCCAGCACGTCCCGGGACAGCCTTGGGAATGGCTACACCTTC
TRBV9	-	TRBJ1-1	CASSERGSTEAFF	TGTGCCAGCAGCGAACGAGGCTCCACTGAAGCTTTCTTT
TRBV7-9	-	TRBJ1-2	CASSSDLQGSYGYTF	TGTGCCAGCAGCTCCGACCTACAGGGATCCTATGGCTACACCTTC
TRBV19	TRBD2	TRBJ2-7	CASRKASGRAYEQYF	TGTGCCAGTAGAAAGGCTAGCGGGAGGGCCTACGAGCAGTACTTC